Listed below are T cell receptor beta chains from one sample, sequenced in a study of memory CD4+ T cells and cytomegalovirus serostatus. Using immunoSEQ multiplex PCR, the repertoire was profiled, and TCRdb retains in-frame clones only, with some absent. The table lists 27,000 or so clones, 75% to 85% of them singletons. Sequences were obtained from memory CD4+ T cells from blood. These receptors all stem from an adult in good health and CMV-seronegative. The CDR3 runs from the conserved cysteine through the conserved F or W. A D gene is named only where the DNA matches it firmly. Rows give clone size only sometimes, using once, few, many, or a class for an expanded clone.

clone size: NA; D gene: TRBD1; J gene: TRBJ1-4; V gene: TRBV2; CDR3 protein: CASNSQGATNEKLFF; CDR3 DNA: TGTGCCAGCAACTCCCAGGGGGCAACTAATGAAAAACTGTTTTTT
clone size: NA; D gene: NA; J gene: TRBJ1-3; V gene: TRBV2; CDR3 protein: CASSSGHSGNTIYF; CDR3 DNA: TGTGCCAGCAGTTCGGGACACTCTGGAAACACCATATATTTT
clone size: NA; D gene: TRBD1; J gene: TRBJ1-2; V gene: TRBV5-4; CDR3 protein: CASRGQANYGYTF; CDR3 DNA: TGTGCCAGCCGAGGACAGGCGAACTATGGCTACACCTTC
clone size: NA; D gene: NA; J gene: TRBJ2-1; V gene: TRBV4-3; CDR3 protein: CASSQGPGEPNEQFF; CDR3 DNA: TGCGCCAGCAGCCAAGGGCCAGGGGAGCCCAATGAGCAGTTCTTC
clone size: NA; D gene: NA; J gene: TRBJ2-3; V gene: TRBV7-7; CDR3 protein: CASSLAPGADTQYF; CDR3 DNA: TGTGCTAGCAGCTTAGCCCCCGGGGCGGATACGCAGTATTTT
clone size: NA; D gene: NA; J gene: TRBJ1-1; V gene: TRBV9; CDR3 protein: CASSVSSENTEAFF; CDR3 DNA: TGTGCCAGCAGCGTAAGTTCAGAGAACACTGAAGCTTTCTTT
clone size: few; D gene: TRBD1; J gene: TRBJ1-1; V gene: TRBV7-2; CDR3 protein: CASSLSAGQGEAFF; CDR3 DNA: TGTGCCAGCAGCTTATCTGCTGGACAGGGTGAAGCTTTCTTT
clone size: NA; D gene: TRBD2; J gene: TRBJ2-2; V gene: TRBV7-9; CDR3 protein: CASSPQGTINTGELFF; CDR3 DNA: TGTGCCAGCAGCCCCCAAGGGACTATAAACACCGGGGAGCTGTTTTTT
clone size: NA; D gene: TRBD2; J gene: TRBJ2-2; V gene: TRBV6-4; CDR3 protein: CASSDEILSGGAGTGELFF; CDR3 DNA: TGTGCCAGCAGTGACGAAATCCTCAGCGGGGGGGCGGGTACCGGGGAGCTGTTTTTT
clone size: NA; D gene: NA; J gene: TRBJ1-5; V gene: TRBV29-1; CDR3 protein: CSAQTNSNQPQHF; CDR3 DNA: TGCAGCGCACAGACTAATAGCAATCAGCCCCAGCATTTT
clone size: few; D gene: NA; J gene: TRBJ2-7; V gene: TRBV19; CDR3 protein: CASSETGTDSDEQYF; CDR3 DNA: TGTGCCAGTAGCGAGACCGGGACCGACTCCGACGAGCAGTACTTC
clone size: NA; D gene: NA; J gene: TRBJ1-2; V gene: TRBV6-1; CDR3 protein: CASSEALNKGFYGYTF; CDR3 DNA: TGTGCCAGCAGTGAAGCGCTTAACAAGGGATTCTATGGCTACACCTTC
clone size: NA; D gene: NA; J gene: TRBJ1-2; V gene: TRBV6-4; CDR3 protein: CASSDRSGVASNYGYTF; CDR3 DNA: TGTGCCAGCAGTGACAGGTCAGGGGTAGCGAGTAACTATGGCTACACCTTC
clone size: NA; D gene: TRBD1; J gene: TRBJ2-3; V gene: TRBV28; CDR3 protein: CASSKRTGGADTQYF; CDR3 DNA: TGTGCCAGCAGTAAGAGGACAGGGGGGGCAGATACGCAGTATTTT
clone size: NA; D gene: NA; J gene: TRBJ1-6; V gene: TRBV7-2; CDR3 protein: CASSLVGELRSPLHF; CDR3 DNA: TGTGCCAGCAGCTTAGTCGGGGAACTAAGGTCACCCCTCCACTTT
clone size: NA; D gene: NA; J gene: TRBJ1-2; V gene: TRBV7-2; CDR3 protein: CASSLGGGVVNYGYTF; CDR3 DNA: TGTGCCAGCAGCTTAGGGGGCGGGGTCGTTAACTATGGCTACACCTTC
clone size: NA; D gene: TRBD1; J gene: TRBJ1-2; V gene: TRBV18; CDR3 protein: CASSPAGQPNYGYTF; CDR3 DNA: TGTGCCAGCTCACCAGCGGGACAGCCGAACTATGGCTACACCTTC
clone size: NA; D gene: NA; J gene: TRBJ1-6; V gene: TRBV5-1; CDR3 protein: CASSLKTPSSYNSPLHF; CDR3 DNA: TGCGCCAGCAGCTTAAAAACGCCGAGCTCCTATAATTCACCCCTCCACTTT
clone size: once; D gene: NA; J gene: TRBJ1-1; V gene: TRBV7-9; CDR3 protein: CASSLGLELNTEAFF; CDR3 DNA: TGTGCCAGCAGCTTAGGGCTCGAACTGAACACTGAAGCTTTCTTT
clone size: few; D gene: TRBD1; J gene: TRBJ2-5; V gene: TRBV6-1; CDR3 protein: CAHTDRAQETQYF; CDR3 DNA: TGTGCCCATACCGACAGGGCCCAAGAGACCCAGTACTTC
clone size: NA; D gene: NA; J gene: TRBJ1-4; V gene: TRBV18; CDR3 protein: CASSPPGGSEKLFF; CDR3 DNA: TGTGCCAGCTCACCACCTGGGGGGAGTGAAAAACTGTTTTTT
clone size: NA; D gene: NA; J gene: TRBJ1-4; V gene: TRBV29-1; CDR3 protein: CSVGGGRGEKLFF; CDR3 DNA: TGCAGCGTAGGAGGGGGTCGCGGTGAAAAACTGTTTTTT
clone size: few; D gene: NA; J gene: TRBJ2-7; V gene: TRBV5-1; CDR3 protein: CASSLGPAYEQYF; CDR3 DNA: TGCGCCAGCAGCTTGGGCCCAGCCTACGAGCAGTACTTC
clone size: few; D gene: TRBD1; J gene: TRBJ2-4; V gene: TRBV23-1; CDR3 protein: CANNSDRVGVKNIQYF; CDR3 DNA: TGCGCCAACAATTCCGACAGGGTCGGAGTCAAAAACATTCAGTACTTC
clone size: NA; D gene: TRBD1; J gene: TRBJ2-3; V gene: TRBV5-1; CDR3 protein: CASSLAGTVVSDTDTQYF; CDR3 DNA: TGCGCCAGCAGCTTGGCCGGGACAGTAGTCTCAGACACAGATACGCAGTATTTT
clone size: NA; D gene: NA; J gene: TRBJ1-4; V gene: TRBV21-1; CDR3 protein: CASSTDRGEGNEKLFF; CDR3 DNA: TGTGCCAGCAGCACGGACAGGGGGGAGGGGAATGAAAAACTGTTTTTT
clone size: NA; D gene: NA; J gene: TRBJ1-2; V gene: TRBV9; CDR3 protein: CASSVDQAGGYTF; CDR3 DNA: TGTGCCAGCAGCGTAGATCAGGCGGGGGGCTACACCTTC
clone size: NA; D gene: NA; J gene: TRBJ2-5; V gene: TRBV28; CDR3 protein: CASRYGSQETQYF; CDR3 DNA: TGTGCCAGCAGATATGGGTCACAAGAGACCCAGTACTTC
clone size: NA; D gene: TRBD1; J gene: TRBJ1-2; V gene: TRBV6-1; CDR3 protein: CASSVDREYGYTF; CDR3 DNA: TGTGCCAGCAGTGTGGACAGGGAATATGGCTACACCTTC
clone size: NA; D gene: NA; J gene: TRBJ2-3; V gene: TRBV7-9; CDR3 protein: CASSSDVPDTQYF; CDR3 DNA: TGTGCCAGCAGCTCGGACGTCCCCGACACGCAGTATTTT
clone size: NA; D gene: TRBD1; J gene: TRBJ2-3; V gene: TRBV7-2; CDR3 protein: CASSPRTGADTQYF; CDR3 DNA: TGTGCCAGCAGCCCCCGGACAGGGGCAGATACGCAGTATTTT
clone size: NA; D gene: NA; J gene: TRBJ1-6; V gene: TRBV4-1; CDR3 protein: CASSQPGRNSPLHF; CDR3 DNA: TGCGCCAGCAGCCAGCCAGGGCGGAATTCACCCCTCCACTTT
clone size: NA; D gene: NA; J gene: TRBJ2-2; V gene: TRBV7-6; CDR3 protein: CASSPLGLNTGELFF; CDR3 DNA: TGTGCCAGCAGCCCTCTCGGGCTGAACACCGGGGAGCTGTTTTTT
clone size: NA; D gene: NA; J gene: TRBJ2-7; V gene: TRBV5-4; CDR3 protein: CASSLRDGNYEQYF; CDR3 DNA: TGTGCCAGCAGCCTCCGGGACGGCAATTACGAGCAGTACTTC
clone size: NA; D gene: TRBD2; J gene: TRBJ2-5; V gene: TRBV5-1; CDR3 protein: CASSWRTSGGAGETQYF; CDR3 DNA: TGCGCCAGCAGCTGGCGGACTAGCGGGGGGGCAGGGGAGACCCAGTACTTC
clone size: few; D gene: TRBD1; J gene: TRBJ1-2; V gene: TRBV19; CDR3 protein: CASSIGEGARPGYTF; CDR3 DNA: TGTGCCAGTAGTATTGGGGAGGGGGCGCGTCCTGGCTACACCTTC
clone size: NA; D gene: NA; J gene: TRBJ2-6; V gene: TRBV12-2; CDR3 protein: CASRLRPGQVPGLGANVLTF; CDR3 DNA: TGTGCAAGTCGCTTACGCCCGGGACAGGTGCCTGGTTTGGGGGCCAACGTCCTGACTTTC
clone size: NA; D gene: NA; J gene: TRBJ1-3; V gene: TRBV7-9; CDR3 protein: CASSLALGLSGNTIYF; CDR3 DNA: TGTGCCAGCAGCTTAGCGCTGGGCCTATCTGGAAACACCATATATTTT
clone size: NA; D gene: TRBD1; J gene: TRBJ1-2; V gene: TRBV7-2; CDR3 protein: CASSLAGTGARGVTF; CDR3 DNA: TGTGCCAGCAGCTTAGCTGGGACAGGGGCTCGGGGGGTCACCTTC
clone size: few; D gene: NA; J gene: TRBJ1-2; V gene: TRBV5-4; CDR3 protein: CASNIVGPKTGYTF; CDR3 DNA: TGTGCCAGCAACATCGTGGGGCCTAAAACTGGCTACACCTTC
clone size: NA; D gene: NA; J gene: TRBJ2-6; V gene: TRBV28; CDR3 protein: CASSFSGTHRPSGANVLTF; CDR3 DNA: TGTGCCAGCAGTTTTTCCGGGACACATAGACCCTCTGGGGCCAACGTCCTGACTTTC
clone size: NA; D gene: TRBD1; J gene: TRBJ1-4; V gene: TRBV28; CDR3 protein: CAAKTGFNEKLFF; CDR3 DNA: TGTGCCGCAAAGACAGGGTTTAATGAAAAACTGTTTTTT
clone size: NA; D gene: NA; J gene: TRBJ1-1; V gene: TRBV28; CDR3 protein: CASSLNGQTEAFF; CDR3 DNA: TGTGCCAGCAGTTTAAACGGACAGACTGAAGCTTTCTTT
clone size: few; D gene: NA; J gene: TRBJ1-4; V gene: TRBV14; CDR3 protein: CASSQDGVGKLFF; CDR3 DNA: TGTGCCAGCAGCCAAGATGGAGTGGGAAAACTGTTTTTT
clone size: NA; D gene: NA; J gene: TRBJ2-3; V gene: TRBV5-1; CDR3 protein: CASSLGGITDTQYF; CDR3 DNA: TGCGCCAGCAGCTTGGGGGGTATCACAGATACGCAGTATTTT
clone size: NA; D gene: TRBD2; J gene: TRBJ2-5; V gene: TRBV28; CDR3 protein: CASSPILAGGPVSLTQYF; CDR3 DNA: TGTGCCAGCAGTCCCATACTAGCGGGGGGGCCTGTATCGTTGACCCAGTACTTC
clone size: NA; D gene: NA; J gene: TRBJ1-6; V gene: TRBV25-1; CDR3 protein: CASSRATAANSPLHF; CDR3 DNA: TGTGCCAGCAGTCGGGCGACAGCTGCCAATTCACCCCTCCACTTT